The T cell receptor beta chain under discussion was sequenced for a study of T-cell memory formation after mild COVID-19 (dated by TCRdb to the early 2020s). General notes on the study: TCR sequence clusters from the two donors were found to be largely donor specific. In a couple of donors, T-cell clones that expanded and contracted after mild COVID-19 were tracked by sequencing TCRalpha and TCRbeta repertoires over time. Two young, previously healthy adult volunteers made up the cohort, one male and one female.

Ficoll-Paque density gradient centrifugation was the method used to isolate PBMCs. The paper as a whole reports these results and caveats: Contracting CD4+ clones were found mainly in CM and EM memory subsets, while CD8+ clones were enriched in EMRA. Only a couple of mild cases were covered by the study, and larger cohorts that include severe cases with pre-infection samples were considered necessary. SARS-CoV-2 specificity of the second-wave clones peaking on day 37 was not confirmed. The detection of some responding clones in pre-infection memory suggests that pre-existing cross-reactive memory T cells joined the SARS-CoV-2 response. Balanced CD4/CD8 phenotypes were observed for clones contracting from day 15 to 85, whereas a bias towards CD4+ was observed for a second wave of clones expanding from day 15 to 37.

This clonotype was recorded many times. What this receptor recognizes is not known. No per-base quality is available; no much larger clone lies one base away. TCRdb lists the instrument as Illumina NovaSeq 6000. cDNA libraries for TCRalpha and TCRbeta were prepared by 5'RACE using constant-segment primers, with sample barcodes and unique molecular identifiers added. Trizol reagent was used to extract RNA from every sample. Libraries were amplified in two PCR steps, with a second sample barcode and Illumina TruSeq adapters added in the second step. Libraries were sequenced on an Illumina NovaSeq with 2 x 150 bp paired-end reads. As for the authors' bioinformatics: Demultiplexing of reads and collapsing into UMI-guided consensus sequences were performed with migec v1.2.7. With mixcr v2.1.11, UMI consensuses were aligned to TRA and TRB V and J templates and assembled into clonotypes. A clonotype was counted as expanded or contracted only when both edgeR and NoisET called the clonotype significant, with the noise models trained on biological replicates. edgeR calls used a false discovery rate-adjusted p below 0.01 and a log2 fold-change threshold of 1. As an exploratory analysis of dynamics, max-normalized trajectories of the 1000 most abundant clonotypes were examined with PCA combined with hierarchical clustering. Separately sequenced CD4+ and CD8+ repertoires were used to assign a CD4 or CD8 phenotype to each responding clone. Clones were called with MiXCR by TCRdb after fastp trimmed the public reads at Q25, and only in-frame beta chains were retained. Here each entry gathers all rows of one CDR3 protein and keeps the most common genes and DNA. These V and J calls are TCRdb output, not the study's own analysis. The sample table records tens of thousands of distinct CDR3 sequences; about 15% of these occur just once. The top ten clonotypes cover around 29% of the sample.

The junction shows trimming of 6 bases on V and 3 bases on J, plus 11 bases between the germline ends. The CDR3 covers 14 residues, taking in both the cysteine and the phenylalanine. The DNA shown is the 42-base CDR3, in frame from base 1. The CDR1 and CDR2 encoded by the germline V gene are MNHEY and SVGEGT. The receptor was derived from an adult woman who had mild COVID-19 (a few samples of this study predate the infection). The sample titles of this study are shuffled in the database, so cell type and time point are left out; the donor was told from shared clones. This receptor chain uses TRBV6-2 or TRBV6-3 and TRBJ2-2, with no D gene named confidently. The sample was PBMCs or a T cell subset sorted from them (not recorded which). CDR3 sequence: CASRQPSDTGELFF. Read as DNA, the sequence is TGTGCCAGCAGGCAGCCCTCGGACACCGGGGAGCTGTTTTTT.